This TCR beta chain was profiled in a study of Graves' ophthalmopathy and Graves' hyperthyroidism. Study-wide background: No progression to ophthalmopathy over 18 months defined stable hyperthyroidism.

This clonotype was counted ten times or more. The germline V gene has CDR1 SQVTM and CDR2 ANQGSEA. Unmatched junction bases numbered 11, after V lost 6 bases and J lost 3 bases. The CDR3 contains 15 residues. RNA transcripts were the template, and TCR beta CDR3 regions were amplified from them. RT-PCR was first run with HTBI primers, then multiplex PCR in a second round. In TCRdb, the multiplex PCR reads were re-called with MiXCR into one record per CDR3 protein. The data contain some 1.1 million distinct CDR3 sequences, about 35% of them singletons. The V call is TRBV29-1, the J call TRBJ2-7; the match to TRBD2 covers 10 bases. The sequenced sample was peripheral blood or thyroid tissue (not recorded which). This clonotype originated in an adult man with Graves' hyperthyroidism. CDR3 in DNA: TGCAGCGTGGCGGGTACTAGCGGGGTTAGCTACGAGCAGTACTTC. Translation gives CSVAGTSGVSYEQYF.